This T cell receptor beta chain was observed in a study of cytomegalovirus exposure and HLA in healthy donors. Overall study results and limits: Later genetic work tied a missense DCLRE1C variant to beta-chain V and J trimming. TRBV6-2, TRBV6-3 and other indistinguishable V segments were excluded.

The ends were cut back, 3 bases at V and 3 bases at J, with 9 bases in the middle. This CDR3 is 13 amino acids long. In germline, CDR1 is SEHNR, CDR2 FQNEAQ (reference sequence). Details on this clone: Its antigen is not identified.

Primers: 60 Vbeta forward and 13 Jbeta reverse. Method: immunoSEQ multiplex PCR; TCRdb's copy keeps in-frame clones and lacks some. The sample shows more than 150,000 clones, around 79% of them seen only once. This sequence originates from a girl aged 10 to 17 in good health and CMV-seropositive. The chain joins TRBV7-9 to TRBJ2-7, with D unresolved. The sample comprised PBMCs. CDR3 coding DNA: TGTGCCAGCAGCTTTTCCTCCGTCTACGAGCAGTACTTC. It codes for CASSFSSVYEQYF.